This is a list of T cell receptor beta chains from one sample in a study of CD8 T cells in Susac syndrome. TCRdb ran MiXCR on the immunoSEQ multiplex PCR reads and lists one entry per CDR3 protein. The table shows about 53,000 distinct CDR3 sequences, with just under 95% occurring only once. The sequenced sample was CD8+ T cells from PBMCs. The receptor source for this set is a human donor with Susac syndrome. Both conserved end residues are trimmed from each CDR3. Clone size is shown for a subset of rows, as once, few, many or a class of expanded clone.

TRBJ2-7,TRBV29-1,once,SVSGTALYEQY
TRBJ2-7,TRBV29-1,NA,SVESDRDSYEQY
TRBJ2-7,TRBV6-5,NA,ASSLPSAEQY
TRBJ1-1,TRBV5-6,NA,ASIRLGYTEAF
TRBJ2-1,TRBV29-1,NA,SVPGTAYNEQF
TRBJ2-3,TRBV11-2,NA,ASSTSLDTQY
TRBJ1-2,TRBV7-2,NA,ASSLARVANYGYT
TRBJ2-3,TRBV7-2,NA,ASSTTSGTHLEQY
TRBJ1-2,TRBV12-3/TRBV12-4,NA,ASSDWTSGYGYT
TRBJ2-5,TRBV30,NA,AWSPSGGDQETQY
TRBJ1-6,TRBV20-1,once,SARPDRENSPLH
TRBJ1-2,TRBV25-1,NA,ASSERGTLPYGYT
TRBJ2-3,TRBV27,NA,ASSAGGGDTQY
TRBJ1-5,TRBV4-1,NA,ASSQDRAGANQPQH
TRBJ2-7,TRBV6-2/TRBV6-3,NA,ASIGTGPYPYEQY
TRBJ1-6,TRBV7-9,once,ASTFGQSKSPLH
TRBJ2-7,TRBV5-6,NA,ASSPEDSSYEQY
TRBJ1-2,TRBV27,NA,ASSPIPEGHNYGYT
TRBJ2-7,TRBV2,NA,ASRDPTAVYEQY
TRBJ2-1,TRBV7-9,NA,ASSLVSGGTYNEQF
TRBJ1-6,TRBV19,NA,ASSPTANSPLH
TRBJ2-1,TRBV20-1,few,SATVGPYNEQF
TRBJ2-5,TRBV9,NA,ASTESGTDEETQY
TRBJ2-7,TRBV9,NA,ASSVGDRVNEQY
TRBJ1-2,TRBV30,once,AWNPGRPGYT
TRBJ2-3,TRBV30,NA,AWSVSDTQY
TRBJ2-1,TRBV7-2,NA,ASSSIPTGGNEQF
TRBJ1-1,TRBV15,NA,ATSVDRGRTEAF
TRBJ2-1,TRBV19,NA,ASSLTAPSYNEQF
TRBJ1-1,TRBV20-1,NA,SASSSGIGTEAF
TRBJ2-7,TRBV7-2,NA,ASGISYEQY
TRBJ2-2,TRBV7-2,NA,ASRHPGQANTGELF
TRBJ2-2,TRBV9,NA,ASSVAPGELF
TRBJ1-3,TRBV18,NA,ASSPLSWTGPSFPGNTIY
TRBJ2-3,TRBV9,NA,ASSPSQGGADTQY
TRBJ2-2,TRBV12-3/TRBV12-4,NA,ASSFVQAMNTGELF
TRBJ2-5,TRBV15,NA,ATSDLGLQETQY
TRBJ2-3,TRBV4-3,NA,ASSQLSPGRDTQY
TRBJ2-7,TRBV12-3/TRBV12-4,NA,ASSEFALGPYEQY
TRBJ1-1,TRBV5-1,few,ASSTGVLGTEAF
TRBJ2-2,TRBV30,once,ALTTGENIAGELF
TRBJ2-1,TRBV6-2/TRBV6-3,NA,ASLDSRSGSPRENEQF
TRBJ2-1,TRBV29-1,NA,SVDPLSSYNEQF
TRBJ2-7,TRBV20-1,NA,SAPGTGVEQY
TRBJ2-5,TRBV27,NA,ASSLGDSSYPYQETQY
TRBJ1-6,TRBV20-1,NA,SASAGTGNSPLH
TRBJ1-5,TRBV29-1,NA,SVITGGSGQPQH
TRBJ1-2,TRBV5-4,NA,ASSMGQGVMFGGYT
TRBJ1-6,TRBV6-1,NA,ASSQTPASSYNSPLH
TRBJ1-6,TRBV15,NA,ATSRDGGNSPLH
TRBJ2-5,TRBV18,NA,ASSPPASGETQY
TRBJ2-4,TRBV11-1,NA,ASSVAGIIQY
TRBJ2-1,TRBV20-1,NA,SVKGYGNEQF
TRBJ2-3,TRBV12-3/TRBV12-4,NA,ASSLASLTRGTDTQY
TRBJ2-3,TRBV20-1,NA,SASAGGTGDTQY
TRBJ1-4,TRBV5-1,NA,ASSLASDEKLF
TRBJ2-3,TRBV6-6,NA,ASSSSGVTDTQY